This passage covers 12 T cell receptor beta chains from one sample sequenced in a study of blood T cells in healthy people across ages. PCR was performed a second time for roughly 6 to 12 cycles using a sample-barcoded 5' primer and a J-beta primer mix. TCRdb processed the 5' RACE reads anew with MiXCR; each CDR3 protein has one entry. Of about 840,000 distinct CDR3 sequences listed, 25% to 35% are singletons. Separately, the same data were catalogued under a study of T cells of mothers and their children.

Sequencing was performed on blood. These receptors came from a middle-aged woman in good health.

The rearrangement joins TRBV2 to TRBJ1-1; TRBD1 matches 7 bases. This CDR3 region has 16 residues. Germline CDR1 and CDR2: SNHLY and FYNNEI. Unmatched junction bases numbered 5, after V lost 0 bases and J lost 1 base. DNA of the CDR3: TGTGCCAGCAGTGAAGCCCTAGGGGGCGAGAACACTGAAGCTTTCTTT. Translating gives CASSEALGGENTEAFF. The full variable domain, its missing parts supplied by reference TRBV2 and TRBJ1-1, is EPEVTQTPSHQVTQMGQEVILRCVPISNHLYFYWYRQILGQKVEFLVSFYNNEISEKSEIFDDQFSVERPDGSNFTLKIRSTKLEDSAMYFCASSEALGGENTEAFFGQGTRLTVV.

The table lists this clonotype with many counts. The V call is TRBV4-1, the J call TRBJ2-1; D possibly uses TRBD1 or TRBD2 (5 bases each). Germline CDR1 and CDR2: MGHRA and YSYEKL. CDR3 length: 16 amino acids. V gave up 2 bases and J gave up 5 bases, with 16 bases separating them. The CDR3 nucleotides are TGCGCCAGCAGCCAAACCCCATGGGGGATGAACAATGAGCAGTTCTTC. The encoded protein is CASSQTPWGMNNEQFF.

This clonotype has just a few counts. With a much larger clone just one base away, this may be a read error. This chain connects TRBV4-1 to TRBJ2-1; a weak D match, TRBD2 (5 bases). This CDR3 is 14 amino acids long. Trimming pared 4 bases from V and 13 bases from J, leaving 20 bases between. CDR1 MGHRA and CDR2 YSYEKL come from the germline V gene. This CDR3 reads CASSLTLARETQFF. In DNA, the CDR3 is TGCGCCAGCAGCCTAACCCTAGCACGCGAGACCCAGTTCTTC.

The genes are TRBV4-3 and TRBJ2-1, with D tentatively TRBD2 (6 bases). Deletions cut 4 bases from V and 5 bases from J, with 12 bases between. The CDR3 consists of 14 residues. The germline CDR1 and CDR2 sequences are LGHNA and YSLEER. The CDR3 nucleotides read TGCGCCAGCAGCCTCTCTAGCGCGGACAATGAGCAGTTCTTC. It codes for CASSLSSADNEQFF.

As DNA, the CDR3 is TGCAGTGCTAGGTCCGGGACAGCCTTCTACGAGCAGTACTTC. It encodes CSARSGTAFYEQYF. The chain joins TRBV20-1 to TRBJ2-7; 7 bases fit TRBD1. Germline values: CDR1 DFQATT, CDR2 SNEGSKA (reference sequence). V was clipped by 3 bases and J by 3 bases; unmatched bases: 8. This CDR3 region has 14 residues.

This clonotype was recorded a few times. The CDR3 region is CASTPSGGGTDTQYF. The CDR3 DNA reads as TGTGCCAGCACTCCCAGCGGGGGGGGCACAGATACGCAGTATTTT. This chain links TRBV7-2 with TRBJ2-3; 10 bases line up with TRBD2. The V segment lost 7 bases and the J segment 1 base; nucleotides outside the gene matches: 5. Germline assignment: CDR1 SGHTA and CDR2 FQGNSA. The CDR3 runs 15 residues. The entire variable domain, with the rest obtained from reference TRBV7-2 and TRBJ2-3, is as follows: GAGVSQSPSNKVTEKGKDVELRCDPISGHTALYWYRQSLGQGLEFLIYFQGNSAPDKSGLPSDRFSAERTGGSVSTLTIQRTQQEDSAVYLCASTPSGGGTDTQYFGPGTRLTVL.

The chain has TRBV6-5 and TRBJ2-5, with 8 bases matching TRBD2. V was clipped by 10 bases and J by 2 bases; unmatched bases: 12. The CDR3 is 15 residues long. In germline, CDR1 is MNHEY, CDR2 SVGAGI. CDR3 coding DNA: TGTGCCACCGCCCGACCTGGACTAGCACAAGAGACCCAGTACTTC. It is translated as CATARPGLAQETQYF.

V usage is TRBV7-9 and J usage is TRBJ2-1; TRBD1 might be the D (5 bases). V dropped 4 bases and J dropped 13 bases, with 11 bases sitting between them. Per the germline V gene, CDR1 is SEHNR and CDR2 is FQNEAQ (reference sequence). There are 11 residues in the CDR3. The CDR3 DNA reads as TGTGCCAGCAGCTCGGACAAGACCCAGTTCTTC. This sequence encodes CASSSDKTQFF. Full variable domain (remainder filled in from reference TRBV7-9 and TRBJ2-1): DTGVSQNPRHKITKRGQNVTFRCDPISEHNRLYWYRQTLGQGPEFLTYFQNEAQLEKSRLLSDRFSAERPKGSFSTLEIQRTEQGDSAMYLCASSSDKTQFFGPGTRLTVL.

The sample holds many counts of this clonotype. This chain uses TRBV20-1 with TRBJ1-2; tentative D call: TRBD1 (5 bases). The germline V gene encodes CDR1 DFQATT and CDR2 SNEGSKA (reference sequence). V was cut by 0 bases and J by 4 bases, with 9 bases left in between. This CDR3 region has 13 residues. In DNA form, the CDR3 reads TGCAGTGCTAGAGATGGGGGTAGCTATGGCTACACCTTC. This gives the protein CSARDGGSYGYTF.

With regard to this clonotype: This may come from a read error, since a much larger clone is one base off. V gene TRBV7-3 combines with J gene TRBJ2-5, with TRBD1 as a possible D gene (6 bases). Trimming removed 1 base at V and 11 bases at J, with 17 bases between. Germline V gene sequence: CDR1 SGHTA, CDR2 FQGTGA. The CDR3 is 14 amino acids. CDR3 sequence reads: CASSLNRNPGEQYF. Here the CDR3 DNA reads TGTGCCAGCAGCTTAAACCGAAACCCAGGGGAGCAGTACTTC.

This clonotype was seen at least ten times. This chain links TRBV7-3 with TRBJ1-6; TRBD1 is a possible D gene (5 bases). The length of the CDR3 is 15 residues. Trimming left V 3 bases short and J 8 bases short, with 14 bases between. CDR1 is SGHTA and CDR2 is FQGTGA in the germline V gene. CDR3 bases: TGTGCCAGCAGCTTCTCCGGGACGGGTCATTCACCCCTCCACTTT. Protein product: CASSFSGTGHSPLHF.

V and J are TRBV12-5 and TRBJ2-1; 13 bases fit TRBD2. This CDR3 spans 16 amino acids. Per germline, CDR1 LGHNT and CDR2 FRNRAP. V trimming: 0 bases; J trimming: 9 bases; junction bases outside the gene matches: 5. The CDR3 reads CASGLVLAGGRSEQFF. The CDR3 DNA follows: TGTGCTAGTGGTTTGGTACTAGCGGGGGGGCGGAGTGAGCAGTTCTTC.